The present entry profiles one T cell receptor beta chain with its context. Per germline, CDR1 ENHRY and CDR2 SYGVKD. The V segment lost 2 bases and the J segment 7 bases; nucleotides outside the gene matches: 8. This CDR3 is built from 15 residues. The sample originates from a study of blood T cells in healthy people across ages. For the second PCR, which ran for about 6 to 11 cycles, a sample-barcoded 5' primer and a J-beta primer mix were used. Using its own MiXCR run on the 5' RACE reads, TCRdb lists one record per CDR3 protein. Among 1,100,000 or so distinct CDR3 sequences listed, under 55% were seen once.

The sample was blood. The chain couples TRBV10-3 to TRBJ1-5, with TRBD1 matching 7 bases. This sequence was found in a woman aged 60-70 years in good health. DNA of the CDR3: TGTGCCATCAGTGAGGACAGGGTAAGAAAACAGCCCCAGCATTTT. It is translated as CAISEDRVRKQPQHF.